This T cell receptor (beta chain) came from a study of blood T cell repertoires in COVID-19. At the level of the study: Spain, Italy and the United States supplied samples that represented acute and convalescent COVID-19. T cells, B-cell-depleted T cells, or PBMCs supplied cDNA or gDNA.

How the authors handled the data: Quantification of nucleated cells was approximated via reference gene primer amplification. TCRdb keeps only in-frame clones here, not all; method: immunoSEQ multiplex PCR. Clone size and V and J calls were adopted from that table, with D and trimming inferred from the DNA. The repertoire consists of about 670,000 clones, with around 89% occurring once and the leading ten covering under 0.3%. The sequenced material came from peripheral blood. The sequence was obtained from a woman younger than 35 with acute or convalescent COVID-19.

CDR3 amino acids: CASKRGDKASEQYF. The CDR3 region has the DNA TGTGCCAGCAAACGAGGAGATAAGGCGTCCGAGCAGTACTTC. The chain has TRBV4-2 and TRBJ2-7; unclear D gene. The CDR3 runs 14 residues. Germline V CDR1 and CDR2: LGHNA, YNFKEQ. V lost 7 bases and J 6 bases, leaving 19 bases between the germline ends.